A selection of T cell receptor beta chains follows, all from one sample in a study of PD-1 blockade in mismatch repair-deficient tumors. Repertoires were generated with immunoSEQ multiplex PCR, while TCRdb's copy carries only in-frame clones and drops some. Here the sample spans around 51,000 clones, about 85% being singletons. The sequences come from peripheral blood, collected 20 weeks after starting pembrolizumab. These receptors came from an adult with mismatch repair-deficient cancer. CDR3s include the opening cysteine and the closing phenylalanine or tryptophan. D genes are given only for firm matches. Only some rows state a clone size, as once, few, many or a class for expanded clones.

v_gene	abundance	d_gene	j_gene	CDR3aa	CDR3nt
TRBV12-5	.	.	TRBJ1-4	CASGLGTTNEKLFF	TGTGCTAGTGGTTTAGGAACAACTAATGAAAAACTGTTTTTT
TRBV6-6	.	TRBD1	TRBJ1-3	CASKWTGGDTIYF	TGTGCCAGCAAATGGACAGGGGGGGACACCATATATTTT
TRBV30	few	TRBD2	TRBJ2-1	CAWSAIRSGSRYEQFF	TGTGCCTGGAGTGCAATCCGTAGCGGGAGTAGGTATGAGCAGTTCTTC
TRBV5-6	.	TRBD2	TRBJ2-7	CASSRLAGGTYEQYF	TGTGCCAGCAGCCGACTAGCGGGAGGGACCTACGAGCAGTACTTC
TRBV7-9	.	.	TRBJ2-7	CASSLVELSYEQYF	TGTGCCAGCAGCTTGGTAGAGCTGTCCTACGAGCAGTACTTC
TRBV30	.	.	TRBJ2-3	CAWGSTTDTQYF	TGTGCCTGGGGTTCGACCACAGATACGCAGTATTTT
TRBV4-1	.	.	TRBJ2-1	CASSHGLLFSYNEQFF	TGCGCCAGCAGCCACGGACTTCTTTTCTCCTACAATGAGCAGTTCTTC
TRBV5-1	.	.	TRBJ1-2	CASSHTAERGGYTF	TGCGCCAGCAGCCATACAGCCGAACGAGGTGGCTACACCTTC
TRBV6-6	.	.	TRBJ2-1	CASSYGYRDEQFF	TGTGCCAGCAGTTACGGGTACAGGGATGAGCAGTTCTTC
TRBV11-3	.	.	TRBJ2-7	CASSLGDPRFSEQYF	TGTGCCAGCAGCTTGGGGGACCCTCGATTTTCCGAGCAGTACTTC
TRBV28	.	.	TRBJ1-2	CASSLVGREAYGYTF	TGTGCCAGCAGTCTCGTCGGACGGGAAGCTTATGGCTACACCTTC
TRBV5-4	few	.	TRBJ1-4	CASSFRSGPTRANEKLFF	TGTGCCAGCAGCTTCAGGTCCGGGCCAACCCGGGCTAATGAAAAACTGTTTTTT
TRBV5-8	.	.	TRBJ1-5	CASSTEPTGMNQPQHF	TGTGCCAGCAGCACGGAGCCCACAGGTATGAATCAGCCCCAGCATTTT
TRBV5-4	.	.	TRBJ2-2	CASSLESNTGELFF	TGTGCCAGCAGCTTGGAATCGAACACCGGGGAGCTGTTTTTT
TRBV11-2	once	.	TRBJ2-2	CASSSGTANTGELFF	TGTGCCAGCAGTTCCGGGACTGCGAACACCGGGGAGCTGTTTTTT
TRBV14	.	TRBD2	TRBJ2-1	CASRLAGGPMDEQFF	TGTGCCAGCAGACTAGCGGGAGGGCCAATGGATGAGCAGTTCTTC